This T cell receptor (beta chain) comes out of a study of CD8 T cells in ankylosing spondylitis (TCRdb year 2017). With respect to the entire study: The study profiled T cell receptor beta repertoires in healthy donors and ankylosing spondylitis patients to find disease-linked TCR variants. The whole study cohort included 108 healthy donors and 20 to 25 ankylosing spondylitis patients. Samples of peripheral blood were taken, and for ankylosing spondylitis patients, synovial fluid was collected as well.

The V end gives up 4 bases and the J end 0 bases, leaving 8 bases in the junction not matched to a gene. Sequences SGHRS (CDR1) and YFSETQ (CDR2) are obtained from the germline V gene. The CDR3 numbers 16 residues from cysteine through phenylalanine. Only the CDR3 DNA stays, 48 bases, in frame from base 1. Sequencing was performed on an Illumina HiSeq 2500. TCR beta libraries were prepared by quantitative 5'-RACE with molecular barcodes. As for the original processing: A new computational method based on a probabilistic model of VDJ rearrangement was used to identify disease-linked TCR variants. The public sequencing data were trimmed at Q25 with fastp and processed into clonotypes with MiXCR by TCRdb, which kept only in-frame beta chains. For every CDR3 protein sequence, its rows merge into one entry that carries the most common genes and DNA. These V and J calls originate from TCRdb's pipeline instead of the authors' own analysis. Within this sample are 650,000 to 800,000 distinct CDR3 sequences, with roughly 19% of them counted one time only. The top ten constitute over 15% of the sample.

Study-level results and caveats: Some motif variants were previously reported in synovial fluid and blood of reactive arthritis patients, suggesting common disease-initiation mechanisms. A TCR beta motif made up of under ten highly homologous amino acid variants appeared to be characteristic of blood from ankylosing spondylitis patients. The disease-linked clones showed a CD8+ phenotype and occurred at relatively low frequencies in peripheral blood. The disease-linked clones were reported to be significantly enriched in matched synovial fluid samples from ankylosing spondylitis patients.

As for this clonotype: The antigen this receptor binds is unknown. Base qualities were left out, and no much larger clone turns up one base away.

Recombination connected TRBV5-1 to TRBJ2-3, with 7 bases in between that match TRBD1. The TCR originated in a male donor with ankylosing spondylitis. Sequenced material: blood, either unsorted or a sorted T cell fraction (not recorded which). The DNA sequence follows: TGCGCCAGCAGCACCACAGGGGCCGTGAGCACAGATACGCAGTATTTT. Protein translation: CASSTTGAVSTDTQYF.